These 17 T cell receptor beta chains came from one sample sequenced in a study of neurological immune-mediated disorders. TCRdb reprocessed the 5' RACE reads with MiXCR, giving one entry per CDR3 protein. The table has 65,000 to 90,000 distinct CDR3 sequences, around 3% seen once. Sequencing used PBMCs. These receptor sequences come from a woman between 45 and 65 years old with multiple sclerosis.

This clonotype was counted ten times or more. The V and J genes are TRBV20-1 and TRBJ2-7; the D is unclear. Trimming removed 7 bases at V and 4 bases at J, with 14 bases between. Germline V CDR1 and CDR2: DFQATT, SNEGSKA (reference sequence). This CDR3 is 12 amino acids long. In nucleotides, the CDR3 is TGCAGTGACCGCCGGGTTGGGTACGAGCAGTACTTC. This encodes CSDRRVGYEQYF.

This clonotype was seen many times. The V gene is TRBV2, the J gene TRBJ2-1, with D unresolved. The germline CDR1 and CDR2 sequences are SNHLY and FYNNEI. The CDR3 extends over 14 amino acids. Trimming shortened V by 6 bases and J by 0 bases, and 9 bases separated the two germline ends. CDR3 sequence (DNA): TGTGCCAGCAGAAGGATGAGCTCCTACAATGAGCAGTTCTTC. Protein product: CASRRMSSYNEQFF.

This clonotype was detected many times. The CDR3 loop reads CASSQARDEQFF. The CDR3 DNA reads TGTGCCAGCAGCCAGGCAAGGGATGAGCAGTTCTTC. The chain is built from TRBV3-1 and TRBJ2-1, with D hard to call. Germline CDR1 is LGHDT and CDR2 is YNNKEL (reference sequence). The CDR3 consists of 12 residues. V lost 3 bases and J 8 bases, leaving 8 bases between the germline ends.

In its sample, this clonotype was seen many times. V gene TRBV5-6 combines with J gene TRBJ2-2; D uncertain. This CDR3 contains 14 residues. Trimming removed 4 bases from V and 1 base from J, with 8 bases in between. Germline lookup yields CDR1 SGHDT and CDR2 YYEEEE. The CDR3 sequence is CASSRQLNTGELFF. CDR3 coding DNA: TGTGCCAGCAGCAGGCAGCTGAACACCGGGGAGCTGTTTTTT.

This clonotype showed up many times. This chain uses TRBV5-5 with TRBJ2-7; D may match TRBD1 or TRBD2 (5 bases each). This CDR3 is 16 amino acids long. Germline V CDR1 and CDR2: SGHKS, YYEKEE (reference sequence). Trimming removed 4 bases at V and 0 bases at J, with 17 bases between. CDR3 sequence (DNA): TGTGCCAGCAGCGACTACAGGACAAGGAGCTCCTACGAGCAGTACTTC. As protein: CASSDYRTRSSYEQYF.

This clonotype came up many times. This chain connects TRBV10-3 to TRBJ2-1; no clear D gene. Trimming took off 0 bases at V and 7 bases at J, with 4 bases between the two ends. This CDR3 has 12 amino acids. Per germline, CDR1 ENHRY and CDR2 SYGVKD. The CDR3 sequence: CAISESGNEQFF. The CDR3 DNA sequence: TGTGCCATCAGTGAGTCCGGGAATGAGCAGTTCTTC.

This clonotype was seen at least ten times. The CDR3 reads CSAGDPTNTGELFF. The CDR3 region has the DNA TGCAGCGCCGGGGACCCAACGAACACCGGGGAGCTGTTTTTT. The chain recombines TRBV29-1 with TRBJ2-2; perhaps D is TRBD1 or TRBD2 (5 bases each). The CDR3 loop spans 14 amino acids. Trimming removed 7 bases at V and 0 bases at J, with 12 bases between. The germline V gene has CDR1 SQVTM and CDR2 ANQGSEA.

The chain recombines TRBV28 with TRBJ1-6; 7 positions agree with TRBD1. The CDR3 loop spans 14 amino acids. Germline V CDR1 and CDR2: MDHEN, SYDVKM. V gave up 7 bases and J gave up 11 bases; unmatched junction bases: 11. For the CDR3, the DNA is TGTGCCAGCACAGACAGGGTAGGGAATCCACCCCTCCACTTT. Encoded protein: CASTDRVGNPPLHF.

This clonotype has a count of ten or more. The chain has TRBV4-2 and TRBJ2-7, with D hard to call. This CDR3 comprises 15 residues. Germline loops: CDR1 LGHNA, CDR2 YNFKEQ. The V gene lost 4 bases and the J gene lost 2 bases, with 15 bases spanning the gap. CDR3 bases: TGTGCCAGCAGCCCCCCTCCCGGGCTGACCTACGAGCAGTACTTC. It encodes CASSPPPGLTYEQYF.

In its sample, this clonotype was seen many times. The rearrangement uses TRBV29-1 and TRBJ2-5, with 9 bases lining up with TRBD1. The CDR3 sequence is 13 residues long. V lost 6 bases and J lost 1; bases outside the gene matches: 3. Germline CDR1 and CDR2: SQVTM and ANQGSEA. The DNA of the CDR3 is TGCAGCGTGGCGACAGGGGGCCAAGAGACCCAGTACTTC. As protein: CSVATGGQETQYF.

This clonotype was recorded a few times. The rearrangement joins TRBV18 to TRBJ1-5, with 8 bases matching TRBD1. Germline assignment: CDR1 KGHSH and CDR2 LQKENI. This CDR3 comprises 14 residues. The J segment lost 10 bases and the V segment lost 3 bases, leaving 8 bases of the junction unmatched. The CDR3 is CASSPGQAIQPQHF. CDR3 coding DNA: TGTGCCAGCTCACCGGGACAGGCCATCCAACCCCAGCATTTT.

This clonotype occurred many times. The J gene is TRBJ2-1, the V gene TRBV7-2; TRBD2 agrees at 9 bases. This CDR3 contains 17 residues. J lost 0 bases, V lost 4 bases, and 7 bases had no gene match. From germline, CDR1 is SGHTA and CDR2 FQGNSA. The CDR3 DNA reads as TGTGCCAGCAGCTCCTTTAGCGGGGGCCGCTCCTACAATGAGCAGTTCTTC. Translated, it gives CASSSFSGGRSYNEQFF.

This clonotype was observed at least ten times. In DNA form, the CDR3 reads TGTGCCACCAGCAGAGATCTCGCAGGGTGGGTCACAGATACGCAGTATTTT. Encoded protein: CATSRDLAGWVTDTQYF. This sequence joins TRBV15 and TRBJ2-3; TRBD1 might be the D (5 bases). Looked up from germline, CDR1 is LNHNV and CDR2 is YYDKDF (reference sequence). CDR3 length: 17 residues. The V end lost 0 bases, the J end lost 2 bases, and 15 bases lay between the germline ends.

The chain couples TRBV25-1 to TRBJ1-3; no definite D call. Germline loops: CDR1 MGHDK, CDR2 SYGVNS. Trimming left V 5 bases short and J 12 bases short, with 20 bases between. The length of the CDR3 is 14 residues. The chain's CDR3 is CASSFSTSGKNIYF. CDR3 bases: TGTGCCAGCAGTTTCAGTACCTCTGGAAAAAACATATATTTT.

This clonotype was seen at least ten times. The rearrangement uses TRBV10-3 and TRBJ1-3; D call uncertain. This CDR3 comprises 13 residues. With 4 bases removed from V and 4 bases from J, the gap between germline ends came to 8 bases. CDR1 is ENHRY and CDR2 is SYGVKD in the germline V gene. The CDR3 loop reads CAISGQTGNTIYF. CDR3 nucleotide sequence: TGTGCCATCAGTGGGCAGACAGGAAACACCATATATTTT.

This clonotype appeared many times. The chain is built from TRBV28 and TRBJ2-3, with D perhaps TRBD2 (5 bases). This CDR3 has 15 residues. V gave up 2 bases and J gave up 2 bases, with 11 bases separating them. The germline V gene encodes CDR1 MDHEN and CDR2 SYDVKM. CDR3 amino acids: CASSLTGELTDTQYF. DNA for the CDR3: TGTGCCAGCAGTTTAACCGGGGAACTCACAGATACGCAGTATTTT.

This clonotype was seen repeatedly, ten times or more. The chain has TRBV25-1 and TRBJ1-1; D possibly corresponds to TRBD1 (6 bases). Germline V gene data show CDR1 as MGHDK and CDR2 as SYGVNS. V lost 2 bases to trimming and J lost 6 bases, with 22 bases between them. CDR3 length equals 17 residues. The CDR3 spells CASSEMDLLTGGAEAFF. CDR3 nucleotides: TGTGCCAGCAGTGAAATGGACCTACTGACAGGCGGAGCTGAAGCTTTCTTT.